The sequence of this T cell receptor beta chain was determined in a study of blood T cell repertoires in COVID-19. Across the study: Sites across the United States, Italy and Spain contributed samples from acute and convalescent COVID-19.

This clone was counted between two and nine times. The junction departs from the called germline gene at one end, perhaps through a read error. Authors' processing steps: Quantification of nucleated cells was approximated via reference gene primer amplification. Some clones are missing from TCRdb's copy, which holds only in-frame ones; the method was immunoSEQ multiplex PCR. V and J calls and clone size are copied from that table; D and trimming were computed from the DNA. The top ten clones hold under 2% of a sample with a few hundred thousand clones, around 88% of them seen once. The source is a woman in her 30s with COVID-19, enrolled during active disease. Sequencing input: peripheral blood.

The CDR3 nucleotides read TGTGCCAGCAGCCTAGACAGGGTATCACCCCTCCACTTT. This encodes CASSLDRVSPLHF. J is TRBJ1-6 and V is TRBV11-3; TRBD1 matches at 7 bases. From germline, CDR1 is SGHNT and CDR2 YENEEA. The CDR3 is made up of 13 amino acids.